The following is a TCR beta chain sequence with its context. Its antigen is currently unknown. The V segment lost 4 bases and the J segment 3 bases; nucleotides outside the gene matches: 1. CDR3 size: 13 residues. From germline, CDR1 is SGHNT and CDR2 YYREEE (reference sequence). The data stem from a study of T cell responses to AZD1222 COVID-19 vaccine. Only in-frame clones appear in the TCRdb table, and some are missing; sequencing was by immunoSEQ multiplex PCR. The sample lists approximately 150,000 clones, about 92% seen once, with approximately 3.3% in the top ten. Whole-study findings and limits: A reported finding is that nearly half of spike-specific TCRs target unmutated variant regions.

The TCR comes from an adult who received the AZD1222 COVID-19 vaccine. Source: peripheral blood, taken 28 days after the second AZD1222 dose. The chain has TRBV5-4 and TRBJ2-1; 7 bases are shared with TRBD1. The CDR3 DNA reads TGTGCCAGCAGCCGGGACAGCTACAATGAGCAGTTCTTC. Translating it yields CASSRDSYNEQFF. The complete variable domain, with remaining parts taken from reference TRBV5-4 and TRBJ2-1, reads ETGVTQSPTHLIKTRGQQVTLRCSSQSGHNTVSWYQQALGQGPQFIFQYYREEENGRGNFPPRFSGLQFPNYSSELNVNALELDDSALYLCASSRDSYNEQFFGPGTRLTVL.